The T cell receptor (beta chain) under discussion was sequenced for a study of cytomegalovirus exposure and HLA in healthy donors. The length of the CDR3 is 15 residues. The germline V gene has CDR1 SEHNR and CDR2 FQNEAQ (reference sequence). The ends lost 1 base at V and 4 bases at J; junction bases unmatched: 6. The study ran its PCR with 60 Vbeta and 13 Jbeta primers. Data came from immunoSEQ multiplex PCR; TCRdb stores just in-frame clones and leaves some out. Altogether around 190,000 clones are present, 70% to 85% being singletons, with the ten largest covering 4.4%. The sample taken for sequencing was PBMCs. V usage is TRBV7-9 and J usage is TRBJ1-1, with TRBD1 matching 7 bases. The sequence was collected from a woman in her thirties in good health and CMV-seropositive. Here the CDR3 reads CASSLGQGWTTEAFF. The CDR3 DNA reads TGTGCCAGCAGCTTAGGACAGGGTTGGACCACTGAAGCTTTCTTT.